The rows below give T cell receptor beta chains drawn from one sample of a study of vaccination effects on CD4 cells after COVID-19. Their cognate antigens are unknown. Produced via immunoSEQ multiplex PCR; TCRdb's table is partial and in-frame only. The sample carries 70,000 to 75,000 clones, roughly four fifths recorded once. This specimen was CD4+ T cells from PBMCs cultured without peptide, taken before COVID-19 vaccination. The receptors were sampled from a human donor who received a COVID-19 vaccine. CDR3s include the opening cysteine and the closing phenylalanine or tryptophan. D genes are given only for firm matches. Only some rows state a clone size, as once, few, many or a class for expanded clones.

clone size: few; V gene: TRBV19; D gene: NA; J gene: TRBJ1-5; CDR3 DNA: TGTGCCAGTAGTATTAGTGCACGGAGCAATCAGCCCCAGCATTTT; CDR3 protein: CASSISARSNQPQHF
clone size: once; V gene: TRBV4-1; D gene: NA; J gene: TRBJ2-1; CDR3 DNA: TGCGCCAGCAGCCAAGGTCCAGCCCAGGGATCCTACAATGAGCAGTTCTTC; CDR3 protein: CASSQGPAQGSYNEQFF
clone size: once; V gene: TRBV18; D gene: NA; J gene: TRBJ2-2; CDR3 DNA: TGTGCCAGCTCACTAGCCTCCGGGGTCGCCGGGGAGCTGTTTTTT; CDR3 protein: CASSLASGVAGELFF
clone size: NA; V gene: TRBV18; D gene: NA; J gene: TRBJ2-3; CDR3 DNA: TGTGCCAGCTCACCTCTCCGGTCTAGCACAGATACGCAGTATTTT; CDR3 protein: CASSPLRSSTDTQYF
clone size: NA; V gene: TRBV12-3/TRBV12-4; D gene: NA; J gene: TRBJ2-5; CDR3 DNA: TGTGCCAGCAGTTTAAGTCCAGGGGCCCAGTACTTC; CDR3 protein: CASSLSPGAQYF
clone size: once; V gene: TRBV3-1/TRBV3-2; D gene: NA; J gene: TRBJ1-1; CDR3 DNA: TGTGCCAGCAGCCAAGATAGTAAAGCGCGCACTGAAGCTTTCTTT; CDR3 protein: CASSQDSKARTEAFF
clone size: NA; V gene: TRBV29-1; D gene: NA; J gene: TRBJ2-3; CDR3 DNA: TGCAGCGTGGCCCCAGGGGCCGGAGATACGCAGTATTTT; CDR3 protein: CSVAPGAGDTQYF
clone size: NA; V gene: TRBV9; D gene: NA; J gene: TRBJ2-5; CDR3 DNA: TGTGCCAGCGGAGAGACCCAGTACTTC; CDR3 protein: CASGETQYF
clone size: NA; V gene: TRBV6-5; D gene: TRBD1; J gene: TRBJ2-5; CDR3 DNA: TGTGCCAGCAGGCGCCCGGGACAGGGGGAAGAGACCCAGTACTTC; CDR3 protein: CASRRPGQGEETQYF
clone size: NA; V gene: TRBV24-1; D gene: TRBD1; J gene: TRBJ2-1; CDR3 DNA: TGTGCCACCAGTGACCCGAGGGACAGGTACTCCTACAATGAGCAGTTCTTC; CDR3 protein: CATSDPRDRYSYNEQFF
clone size: NA; V gene: TRBV6-5; D gene: NA; J gene: TRBJ1-5; CDR3 DNA: TGTGCCAGCGGATCAGTTCAGCCCCAGCATTTT; CDR3 protein: CASGSVQPQHF
clone size: NA; V gene: TRBV5-1; D gene: TRBD2; J gene: TRBJ2-3; CDR3 DNA: TGCGCCAGCAGCACGGGGGGGGGCTCAGATACGCAGTATTTT; CDR3 protein: CASSTGGGSDTQYF
clone size: NA; V gene: TRBV11-2; D gene: NA; J gene: TRBJ2-2; CDR3 DNA: TGTGCCAGCAGCTTCAGGGTTGGCGGGGAGCTGTTTTTT; CDR3 protein: CASSFRVGGELFF
clone size: NA; V gene: TRBV19; D gene: TRBD2; J gene: TRBJ2-3; CDR3 DNA: TGTGCCAGTACCAAGAAGACTAGCGGGGGGGCAGGGACGCAGTATTTT; CDR3 protein: CASTKKTSGGAGTQYF
clone size: NA; V gene: TRBV6-2/TRBV6-3; D gene: NA; J gene: TRBJ1-5; CDR3 DNA: TGTGCCAGCAGTTACGCCCGGAAAGGACTGAATCAGCCCCAGCATTTT; CDR3 protein: CASSYARKGLNQPQHF
clone size: NA; V gene: TRBV18; D gene: NA; J gene: TRBJ1-6; CDR3 DNA: TGTGCCAGCTCACAGGATGCCGATAATTCACCCCTCCACTTT; CDR3 protein: CASSQDADNSPLHF
clone size: once; V gene: TRBV19; D gene: NA; J gene: TRBJ1-1; CDR3 DNA: TGTGCCAGTAGCCTGAATACACAGGGTCAACGGAACACTGAAGCTTTCTTT; CDR3 protein: CASSLNTQGQRNTEAFF
clone size: NA; V gene: TRBV6-6; D gene: NA; J gene: TRBJ2-2; CDR3 DNA: TGTGCCAGCAGAACACTCGGGACAACGAACACCGGGGAGCTGTTTTTT; CDR3 protein: CASRTLGTTNTGELFF
clone size: NA; V gene: TRBV2; D gene: TRBD1; J gene: TRBJ1-1; CDR3 DNA: TGTGCCAGCAGTGAATTAGGGACAGCTGAAGCTTTCTTT; CDR3 protein: CASSELGTAEAFF
clone size: few; V gene: TRBV7-2; D gene: NA; J gene: TRBJ1-2; CDR3 DNA: TGTGCCAGCAGCTTAGCCGGCGGGTATGGCTACACCTTC; CDR3 protein: CASSLAGGYGYTF
clone size: NA; V gene: TRBV7-3; D gene: TRBD1; J gene: TRBJ1-1; CDR3 DNA: TGTGCCAGCAGGTCAGGGGGCACGAACACTGAAGCTTTCTTT; CDR3 protein: CASRSGGTNTEAFF
clone size: NA; V gene: TRBV6-5; D gene: NA; J gene: TRBJ2-1; CDR3 DNA: TGTGCCAGCAGTTACCGTGGTGAGCAGTTCTTC; CDR3 protein: CASSYRGEQFF
clone size: NA; V gene: TRBV24-1; D gene: NA; J gene: TRBJ2-2; CDR3 DNA: TGTGCCACCAGGGGGGAAGGGGACACCGGGGAGCTGTTTTTT; CDR3 protein: CATRGEGDTGELFF
clone size: NA; V gene: TRBV5-1; D gene: TRBD1; J gene: TRBJ1-1; CDR3 DNA: TGCGCCAGCAGCTATGATGGACAGGGGAACACTGAAGCTTTCTTT; CDR3 protein: CASSYDGQGNTEAFF
clone size: NA; V gene: TRBV10-2; D gene: NA; J gene: TRBJ1-3; CDR3 DNA: TGCGCCAGCAGTGAGTTCCGGAACTCTGGAAACACCATATATTTT; CDR3 protein: CASSEFRNSGNTIYF
clone size: NA; V gene: TRBV2; D gene: NA; J gene: TRBJ1-5; CDR3 DNA: TGTGCCAGCAGTGAAGCGCGGCCCGAGCTGGGGCCCCAGCATTTT; CDR3 protein: CASSEARPELGPQHF
clone size: NA; V gene: TRBV6-5; D gene: TRBD1; J gene: TRBJ2-5; CDR3 DNA: TGTGCCAGCAGTCAATGGGACAGCCAAGAGACCCAGTACTTC; CDR3 protein: CASSQWDSQETQYF
clone size: NA; V gene: TRBV28; D gene: NA; J gene: TRBJ1-6; CDR3 DNA: TGTGCCAGCAGAAGGCTTAGGACAGAAAATTCACCCCTCCACTTT; CDR3 protein: CASRRLRTENSPLHF
clone size: NA; V gene: TRBV18; D gene: NA; J gene: TRBJ2-5; CDR3 DNA: TGTGCCAGCTCACCAGCGAGGGGGGACGGGCCCCAAGAGACCCAGTACTTC; CDR3 protein: CASSPARGDGPQETQYF
clone size: few; V gene: TRBV2; D gene: TRBD1; J gene: TRBJ1-2; CDR3 DNA: TGTGCCAGCAACCCATACACAGGGGCTGGCTACACCTTC; CDR3 protein: CASNPYTGAGYTF
clone size: NA; V gene: TRBV9; D gene: NA; J gene: TRBJ1-2; CDR3 DNA: TGTGCCAGCAGCGTAGAGCTGGGGCTGGGCTATGGCTACACCTTC; CDR3 protein: CASSVELGLGYGYTF
clone size: once; V gene: TRBV7-2; D gene: TRBD1; J gene: TRBJ2-3; CDR3 DNA: TGTGCCAGCAGCTCACAGGGGGCAGAGCAGTATTTT; CDR3 protein: CASSSQGAEQYF
clone size: NA; V gene: TRBV4-2; D gene: NA; J gene: TRBJ2-1; CDR3 DNA: TGTGCCAGCAGCCAAGGACCTGACCGGGACTCACCTTACAATGAGCAGTTCTTC; CDR3 protein: CASSQGPDRDSPYNEQFF
clone size: NA; V gene: TRBV19; D gene: TRBD1; J gene: TRBJ1-2; CDR3 DNA: TGTGCCAGTAGTAGACCGCGGGACAGGGGACTCCTCTATGGCTACACCTTC; CDR3 protein: CASSRPRDRGLLYGYTF
clone size: NA; V gene: TRBV24-1; D gene: NA; J gene: TRBJ2-5; CDR3 DNA: TGTGCCACCAGTGATCGCCGCGGTAAAGAGACCCAGTACTTC; CDR3 protein: CATSDRRGKETQYF
clone size: NA; V gene: TRBV19; D gene: NA; J gene: TRBJ1-3; CDR3 DNA: TGTGCCAGTAGCCCGGGACCGCGAGGAAACACCATATATTTT; CDR3 protein: CASSPGPRGNTIYF
clone size: NA; V gene: TRBV19; D gene: NA; J gene: TRBJ1-5; CDR3 DNA: TGTGCCAGTAGTATCGGGAACTCGAATAGCAATCAGCCCCAGCATTTT; CDR3 protein: CASSIGNSNSNQPQHF
clone size: NA; V gene: TRBV18; D gene: TRBD2; J gene: TRBJ2-2; CDR3 DNA: TGTGCCAGCTCACCGGCCGGGACTAGGGTCACCGGGGAGCTGTTTTTT; CDR3 protein: CASSPAGTRVTGELFF
clone size: NA; V gene: TRBV12-3/TRBV12-4; D gene: NA; J gene: TRBJ1-2; CDR3 DNA: TGTGCCAGCAGTTACCGGGTCAAAGAAAACACCTTC; CDR3 protein: CASSYRVKENTF
clone size: NA; V gene: TRBV29-1; D gene: NA; J gene: TRBJ2-3; CDR3 DNA: TGCAGCGTTGAACCCGGGGGGCAAGATACGCAGTATTTT; CDR3 protein: CSVEPGGQDTQYF
clone size: NA; V gene: TRBV5-1; D gene: TRBD1; J gene: TRBJ1-2; CDR3 DNA: TGCGCCAGCAGCCCGGGACAGGAAACAAGCTACTATGGCTACACCTTC; CDR3 protein: CASSPGQETSYYGYTF